Following are 30 T cell receptor beta chains from one sample sequenced in a study of PD-1 blockade in classical Hodgkin lymphoma. All patients experienced relapse after autologous stem cell transplantation, and brentuximab vedotin exposure was variable. Magnetic negative selection was used to purify CD4+ T cells from thawed PBMCs. Generated by immunoSEQ multiplex PCR, the TCRdb table keeps only in-frame clones and is missing some. The data hold 15,000 or so clones, with around four fifths observed a single time. This sample comprised CD4+ T cells from blood, obtained at baseline. These receptors came from a human donor with classical Hodgkin lymphoma.

DNA of the CDR3: TGTGCCAGCAGTTCCCGACAGGGGGCTTTCACCTACGAGCAGTACTTC. This codes for CASSSRQGAFTYEQYF. The V and J genes are TRBV27 and TRBJ2-7, with 10 positions matching TRBD1. Germline CDR1 reads MNHEY; CDR2 reads SMNVEV (reference sequence). The CDR3 is 16 residues long. V dropped 4 bases and J dropped 2; count of bases not matched to a gene: 8.

This chain joins TRBV6-5 and TRBJ2-7; D is perhaps TRBD2 (5 bases). Germline values: CDR1 MNHEY, CDR2 SVGAGI. Trimming pared 10 bases from V and 0 bases from J, leaving 10 bases between. The CDR3 totals 12 residues. CDR3: CAISGYSYEQYF. DNA of the CDR3: TGTGCCATCAGCGGCTACTCCTACGAGCAGTACTTC.

This sequence joins TRBV27 and TRBJ1-1; 9 bases map to TRBD1. Per the germline V gene, CDR1 is MNHEY and CDR2 is SMNVEV (reference sequence). J was trimmed by 13 bases and V by 2 bases; bases with no gene match: 11. This CDR3 has 14 residues. CDR3 nucleotide sequence: TGTGCCAGCAGTTTAACCGGGACAGGGCTCCGCCGTTTCTTT. Translating it yields CASSLTGTGLRRFF.

For this clone: No conserved phenylalanine or tryptophan is present at the end of the CDR3, so a read error is the likely explanation. The DNA is left out, because the CDR3 cannot be placed on it with certainty; the CDR3 is given as TCRdb lists it. This sequence joins TRBV20-1 and TRBJ1-2; TRBD1 was called by the table and not checked on the DNA. The CDR3 adds up to 11 amino acids, both ends counted. Germline CDR1 and CDR2: DFQATT and SNEGSKA (reference sequence). The CDR3 here is CSAREVWGTAY.

This chain uses TRBV5-6 with TRBJ2-1, with D perhaps matching TRBD1 (6 bases). Per the germline V gene, CDR1 is SGHDT and CDR2 is YYEEEE. Trimming took 6 bases from V and 7 from J, leaving 23 bases between them. CDR3 length: 16 residues. The CDR3: CASTTIGRGARNEQFF. CDR3 DNA sequence: TGTGCCAGCACTACTATAGGCAGGGGCGCAAGAAATGAGCAGTTCTTC. The whole variable domain, remainder taken from reference TRBV5-6 and TRBJ2-1, is DAGVTQSPTHLIKTRGQQVTLRCSPKSGHDTVSWYQQALGQGPQFIFQYYEEEERQRGNFPDRFSGHQFPNYSSELNVNALLLGDSALYLCASTTIGRGARNEQFFGPGTRLTVL.

The rearrangement links TRBV2 to TRBJ1-5, with D possibly TRBD1 on 6 matching bases. Trimming removed 6 bases at V and 7 bases at J, with 16 bases between. This CDR3 region has 14 residues. Germline V gives CDR1 SNHLY, CDR2 FYNNEI. This CDR3 reads CASSTQGREQPQHF. In DNA, the CDR3 is TGTGCCAGCAGCACACAGGGTCGGGAGCAGCCCCAGCATTTT.

In this sample, this clone turned up a few times. The chain recombines TRBV18 with TRBJ1-5; no reliable D call. The germline V and J ends were trimmed by 6 bases and 0 bases, with 3 bases remaining between them. This CDR3 spans 12 amino acids. Germline V gene lookup returns CDR1 KGHSH and CDR2 LQKENI. Here the CDR3 reads CASSDSNQPQHF. Here the CDR3 DNA reads TGTGCCAGCTCCGATAGCAATCAGCCCCAGCATTTT.

The V call is TRBV6-5, the J call TRBJ2-7; D not certain. V lost 0 bases and J lost 6, with 9 bases in between. CDR3 length equals 13 residues. Germline CDR1 and CDR2: MNHEY and SVGAGI. The CDR3 spells CASSYSGITEQYF. The CDR3 DNA reads TGTGCCAGCAGTTACTCGGGCATAACCGAGCAGTACTTC.

V usage is TRBV5-1 and J usage is TRBJ2-2; unclear D gene. The germline V and J ends were trimmed by 5 bases and 0 bases, with 8 bases remaining between them. Germline CDR1 reads SGHRS; CDR2 reads YFSETQ. The CDR3 runs 14 residues. The CDR3 DNA follows: TGCGCCAGCAGGAAGGAAGCGAACACCGGGGAGCTGTTTTTT. Translated, it gives CASRKEANTGELFF.

This rearrangement joins TRBV5-1 to TRBJ1-3; no clear D. Looked up from germline, CDR1 is SGHRS and CDR2 is YFSETQ. With 7 bases removed from V and 0 bases from J, the gap between germline ends came to 17 bases. The CDR3 is made up of 16 amino acids. Here the CDR3 reads CASHEDRASSGNTIYF. CDR3 nucleotides: TGCGCCAGCCACGAGGACCGGGCCAGCTCTGGAAACACCATATATTTT.

J is TRBJ1-2 and V is TRBV11-1; D gene ambiguous. The length of the CDR3 is 13 residues. In germline, CDR1 is SGHAT, CDR2 FQDESV (reference sequence). The V end was cut by 5 bases, the J end by 0 bases, with 7 bases between. The CDR3 DNA sequence: TGTGCCAGCAGCCGCAGAACTAACTATGGCTACACCTTC. Translating it yields CASSRRTNYGYTF.

The chain joins TRBV25-1 to TRBJ1-1; D is perhaps TRBD1 (5 bases). The CDR3 runs 11 residues. The V and J ends lost 3 bases and 10 bases respectively, with 9 bases between them. CDR1 MGHDK and CDR2 SYGVNS come from the germline V gene. The CDR3 DNA follows: TGTGCCAGCAGTGATGGGGGTTCAGCTTTCTTT. This translates into CASSDGGSAFF.

This clone was seen only once. V and J are TRBV9 and TRBJ2-5; 12 nucleotides agree with TRBD2. Germline lookup yields CDR1 SGDLS and CDR2 YYNGEE. The CDR3 sequence is 18 residues long. The J segment lost 3 bases and the V segment lost 0 bases, leaving 9 bases of the junction unmatched. CDR3 DNA sequence: TGTGCCAGCAGCGTAGAAGTCCCTAGCGGGGGGGCCGAAGAGACCCAGTACTTC. Its translation: CASSVEVPSGGAEETQYF.

V and J are TRBV4-2 and TRBJ1-3, with D hard to call. Trimming left V 2 bases short and J 2 bases short, with 19 bases between. The CDR3 is 18 amino acids. The germline V gene has CDR1 LGHNA and CDR2 YNFKEQ. In DNA form, the CDR3 reads TGTGCCAGCAGCCAACCAATCAGACCTAGCGGCGCTGGAAACACCATATATTTT. Its protein is CASSQPIRPSGAGNTIYF.

The chain is built from TRBV7-6 and TRBJ1-6; no clear D. V was shortened by 5 bases and J by 7 bases, with 9 bases between the two germline ends. The CDR3 spans 13 residues. The germline V gene encodes CDR1 SGHVS and CDR2 FNYEAQ. CDR3 nucleotide sequence: TGTGCCAGCAGCGCGGAGTGGAATTCACCCCTCCACTTT. Protein sequence: CASSAEWNSPLHF.

In DNA form, the CDR3 reads TGTGCCACCAGCAGAGCTAGGGACAGCTACAATGAGCAGTTCTTC. It is translated as CATSRARDSYNEQFF. The gene calls are TRBV15 and TRBJ2-1, with 7 bases lining up with TRBD1. The junction had 3 bases not matched to a gene; V was cut back by 1 base and J by 3 bases. CDR3 length: 15 residues. Germline values: CDR1 LNHNV, CDR2 YYDKDF (reference sequence).

The CDR3: CASTTGFTEAFF. The CDR3 bases are TGTGCCAGCACCACAGGGTTCACTGAAGCTTTCTTT. The rearrangement links TRBV6-1 to TRBJ1-1; perhaps TRBD1 as D (6 bases). The CDR3 is 12 amino acids. Germline V gene lookup returns CDR1 MNHNS and CDR2 SASEGT. V was trimmed by 7 bases and J by 4 bases, leaving 10 bases between them.

The chain carries TRBV19 and TRBJ1-2; D unclear. The CDR3 totals 12 residues. Between the trimmed V and J ends, which lost 3 bases and 7 bases, there was a span of 9 bases. CDR1 and CDR2 (germline): LNHDA, SQIVND (reference sequence). The CDR3: CASSIARSGYTF. CDR3 DNA: TGTGCCAGTAGTATTGCGAGAAGTGGCTACACCTTC.

J is TRBJ1-4 and V is TRBV5-1; D uncertain. With 0 bases removed from V and 6 bases from J, the gap between germline ends came to 12 bases. The CDR3 length is 15 residues. CDR1 and CDR2 from the germline V gene are SGHRS and YFSETQ. The CDR3 region has the DNA TGCGCCAGCAGCTTGGTCGCCGACACCGATGAAAAACTGTTTTTT. This translates into CASSLVADTDEKLFF.

The chain is built from TRBV7-2 and TRBJ2-1, with D unclear. V dropped 3 bases and J dropped 0 bases, with 12 bases sitting between them. Germline CDR1 and CDR2: SGHTA and FQGNSA. This CDR3 region has 16 residues. The DNA for the CDR3 is TGTGCCAGCAGCTTTGTACTACCGAGCTCCTACAATGAGCAGTTCTTC. Residues: CASSFVLPSSYNEQFF.

The CDR3 region is CASSQDGTGTETQYF. CDR3 DNA: TGCGCCAGCAGCCAGGACGGGACAGGGACAGAGACCCAGTACTTC. The chain uses TRBV4-3 and TRBJ2-5, with 9 nucleotides matching TRBD1. This CDR3 comprises 15 residues. CDR1 is LGHNA, CDR2 YSLEER, per germline. V dropped 3 bases and J dropped 4; count of bases not matched to a gene: 6.

CDR3 nucleotides: TGTGCCAGCAGTGGTCGGGCAGGAGGGTACCAAGAGACCCAGTACTTC. Protein product: CASSGRAGGYQETQYF. The chain carries TRBV2 and TRBJ2-5; D might be TRBD2 (6 bases). The V gene lost 4 bases and the J gene lost 0 bases, with 15 bases spanning the gap. Per germline, CDR1 SNHLY and CDR2 FYNNEI. The CDR3 runs 16 residues.

V is TRBV11-2 and J is TRBJ1-2; D is unclear. The CDR3 is 13 amino acids. Germline loops: CDR1 SGHAT, CDR2 FQNNGV. The ends were cut back, 2 bases at V and 4 bases at J, with 8 bases in the middle. CDR3 residues: CASSLTVGYGYTF. DNA of the CDR3: TGTGCCAGCAGCTTAACGGTTGGCTATGGCTACACCTTC.

The chain carries TRBV5-4 and TRBJ1-6; TRBD1 is a possible D gene (6 bases). Germline V CDR1 and CDR2: SGHNT, YYREEE (reference sequence). V lost 5 bases to trimming and J lost 7 bases, with 16 bases between them. CDR3 length: 15 residues. CDR3 coding DNA: TGTGCCAGCAGTTCGGACAGTTGGGTAAATTCACCCCTCCACTTT. It specifies CASSSDSWVNSPLHF.

CDR3 region: CASSVGGTGGTEAFF. The CDR3 region has the DNA TGTGCCAGCAGCGTAGGGGGGACAGGGGGCACTGAAGCTTTCTTT. This chain connects TRBV9 to TRBJ1-1; 11 positions match TRBD1. Germline assignment: CDR1 SGDLS and CDR2 YYNGEE. The V and J ends lost 0 bases and 4 bases, in that order; junction bases with no gene match: 2. The CDR3 consists of 15 residues. Based on the CDR3 plus reference TRBV9 and TRBJ1-1, the full variable domain is DSGVTQTPKHLITATGQRVTLRCSPRSGDLSVYWYQQSLDQGLQFLIQYYNGEERAKGNILERFSAQQFPDLHSELNLSSLELGDSALYFCASSVGGTGGTEAFFGQGTRLTVV.

A remark on this clone: The conserved phenylalanine or tryptophan normally closing the CDR3 is absent here, so this likely arose from a read error. This chain links TRBV5-6 with TRBJ1-6, with D unresolved. This CDR3 comprises 15 residues. Trimming cost V 3 bases and J 9 bases, with 16 bases left between them. CDR1 and CDR2 from the germline V gene are SGHDT and YYEEEE. In DNA, the CDR3 is TGTGCCAGCAGCTCCACGGGATTCGGCTTTTCACCCCTCCACCTT. Translated: CASSSTGFGFSPLHL.

V is TRBV10-3 and J is TRBJ1-2; no clear D. The V end was cut by 3 bases, the J end by 3 bases, with 2 bases between. CDR1 and CDR2 (germline): ENHRY, SYGVKD. There are 11 residues in the CDR3. Written as DNA, the CDR3 is TGTGCCATCAGTGATTACTATGGCTACACCTTC. This translates into CAISDYYGYTF.

The chain uses TRBV6-5 and TRBJ2-6; D ambiguous. This CDR3 has 16 amino acids. V lost 2 bases and J 0 bases, leaving 8 bases between the germline ends. The germline V gene encodes CDR1 MNHEY and CDR2 SVGAGI. Here the CDR3 DNA reads TGTGCCAGCAGTTACCCCCCAAGCTCTGGGGCCAACGTCCTGACTTTC. Encoded protein: CASSYPPSSGANVLTF.

The chain has TRBV7-6 and TRBJ2-1; the match to TRBD2 covers 8 bases. This CDR3 contains 16 residues. V trimming: 2 bases; J trimming: 5 bases; junction bases outside the gene matches: 8. CDR1 is SGHVS and CDR2 is FNYEAQ in the germline V gene. The CDR3: CASSLLRREDHNEQFF. The CDR3 nucleotides are TGTGCCAGCAGCTTACTTCGGCGGGAGGACCACAATGAGCAGTTCTTC. The whole variable domain, remainder taken from reference TRBV7-6 and TRBJ2-1, is GAGVSQSPRYKVTKRGQDVALRCDPISGHVSLYWYRQALGQGPEFLTYFNYEAQQDKSGLPNDRFSAERPEGSISTLTIQRTEQRDSAMYRCASSLLRREDHNEQFFGPGTRLTVL.

V and J are TRBV6-5 and TRBJ1-2, with a possible D match to TRBD1 (5 bases). Germline CDR1 MNHEY, CDR2 SVGAGI. The CDR3 spans 10 residues. The V and J ends lost 11 bases and 5 bases respectively, with 9 bases between them. The chain's CDR3 is CAQGGYGYTF. CDR3 DNA: TGTGCCCAGGGAGGATATGGCTACACCTTC.